This TCR beta chain was obtained from a study of shared T cell receptors in the human thymus. TCRdb keeps only in-frame clones here, not all; method: immunoSEQ multiplex PCR. Of over 650,000 clones in the sample, about 89% were seen once. From germline, CDR1 is MNHEY and CDR2 SVGAGI. Trimming shortened V by 7 bases and J by 6 bases, and 19 bases separated the two germline ends. The CDR3 covers 15 residues. This sample was shared with a second study, whose subject was human thymus T cells. As reported in that work: During corrective heart surgery, resections were taken, and the thymus tissue came from them. The authors found apparently biased V and J gene usage in thymic and blood repertoires. Related research has reported that thymic repertoires overlap highly among unrelated individuals.

This receptor was taken from a boy younger than two with a congenital heart defect. The sequenced sample consisted of thymocytes. The chain employs TRBV6-5 and TRBJ1-5; D might be TRBD1 (6 bases). The CDR3 DNA is TGTGCCAGCACCTCAAGGACAGTTAGGTTTCAGCCCCAGCATTTT. Translation: CASTSRTVRFQPQHF.